The entry below describes one T cell receptor (beta chain). Its target is unknown. This sample is part of a study of T cell repertoires in cytomegalovirus infection. Study-wide context: Public TCR beta signatures marked donors with CMV infection and the matching HLA.

With 0 bases removed from V and 4 bases from J, the gap between germline ends came to 9 bases. This CDR3 is built from 14 residues. Germline CDR1 reads LNHDA; CDR2 reads SQIVND (reference sequence). The study, taken as a whole, reports: Pooled public TCR beta family frequency picked out CMV carriers with the relevant HLA. Ex vivo, HLA-C-restricted CMV-specific TCR beta clonotypes prevailed over the rest of the response.

TCRdb re-analysed the reads in MiXCR, keeping a single row per CDR3 protein. The sample holds some 100,000 distinct CDR3 sequences; 23% are singletons and the top ten take around 42%. This receptor was identified in a human donor in good health (CMV status not recorded). Some clones in this sample may be carry-over from other donors' samples. The sequenced sample was CD8+ T cells from PBMCs. The chain is built from TRBV19 and TRBJ1-1; TRBD1 is a possible D gene (5 bases). CDR3 loop: CASSIDLGATEAFF. In DNA form, the CDR3 reads TGTGCCAGTAGTATAGATCTAGGGGCCACTGAAGCTTTCTTT.